These T cell receptor beta chains were read from a single sample in a study of T cell changes during pregnancy in multiple sclerosis. Sequencing was performed with immunoSEQ multiplex PCR; in TCRdb, only in-frame clones are kept and a portion is missing. The table lists around 15,000 clones, 85% to 95% of them singletons, with about 2.6% in the top ten. The input for sequencing was peripheral blood, taken in the second trimester of pregnancy. Receptors originate from a female donor in good health, enrolled as a control in a pregnancy study. The CDR3 runs from the conserved cysteine through the conserved F or W. D genes are given only for firm matches. Only part of the rows carry a size: once, few, many, or a class if the clone is expanded.

>TRBJ2-3|TRBV10-3|TRBD2|NA
TGTGCCATCATGAGGGAGGGGACTACGCAGTATTTT
CAIMREGTTQYF
>TRBJ2-3|TRBV7-2|TRBD2|NA
TGTGCCAGCAGCCTCTTAGCGGGGGGGCCTAGAGATACGCAGTATTTT
CASSLLAGGPRDTQYF
>TRBJ2-1|TRBV9|NA|NA
TGTGCCAGCAGCGTCCCAGCCTCTGAAGCTAGGAACTCCTACAATGAGCAGTTCTTC
CASSVPASEARNSYNEQFF
>TRBJ2-3|TRBV29-1|NA|NA
TGCAGCTCTACTAGCAGATACACAGATACGCAGTATTTT
CSSTSRYTDTQYF
>TRBJ2-1|TRBV6-5|NA|NA
TGTGCCAGCAGTTACCGGAGGGACCCCTACAATGAGCAGTTCTTC
CASSYRRDPYNEQFF
>TRBJ1-4|TRBV11-2|TRBD1|NA
TGTGCCAGCAGCTCCCGGGGCCTCAGGGGGGCAACTAATGAAAAACTGTTTTTT
CASSSRGLRGATNEKLFF
>TRBJ2-1|TRBV4-2|TRBD2|once
TGTGCCAGCAGCAAAGGGGCTAGCGGGGGCGATGAGCAGTTCTTC
CASSKGASGGDEQFF
>TRBJ1-2|TRBV18|NA|NA
TGTGCCAGCTCACCAATTAATAGCGCAGATAACTATGGCTACACCTTC
CASSPINSADNYGYTF
>TRBJ2-1|TRBV29-1|TRBD2|NA
TGCAGCGTGTCTAGCGGCCACAATGAGCAGTTCTTC
CSVSSGHNEQFF
>TRBJ2-1|TRBV11-3|NA|NA
TGTGCCAGCAGCCTCGAAGGGGCCAATGAGCAGTTCTTC
CASSLEGANEQFF
>TRBJ2-3|TRBV4-1|TRBD2|NA
TGCGCCAGCAGCCAAGAGGGGCTAGCGGAAGTAGACACAGATACGCAGTATTTT
CASSQEGLAEVDTDTQYF
>TRBJ1-1|TRBV11-2|TRBD1|NA
TGTGCCAGCAGCCCGGACAGGGGGACTGAAGCTTTCTTT
CASSPDRGTEAFF
>TRBJ1-6|TRBV10-3|NA|NA
TGTGCCATCAGTGGTCAGGGGCGAAATTCACCCCTCCACTTT
CAISGQGRNSPLHF
>TRBJ2-2|TRBV4-2|TRBD1|NA
TGTGCCAGCAGCCAAGGAGGGGGACAGGTCGCTGGCGGGGAGCTGTTTTTT
CASSQGGGQVAGGELFF
>TRBJ1-1|TRBV18|NA|NA
TGTGCCAGCTCACTCCTGGAGGACACTGAAGCTTTCTTT
CASSLLEDTEAFF
>TRBJ2-1|TRBV28|TRBD2|NA
TGTGCCAGCAGTTTGGGACTAGCGGGAGTCTACAATGAGCAGTTCTTC
CASSLGLAGVYNEQFF
>TRBJ2-7|TRBV19|TRBD2|NA
TGTGCCAGTGGGGTAGCGGGAGATCCGGGTTACTACGAGCAGTACTTC
CASGVAGDPGYYEQYF
>TRBJ2-7|TRBV5-4|NA|NA
TGTGCCAGCAGCCCCCGCCGGGACACAGGGTCCTACGAGCAGTACTTC
CASSPRRDTGSYEQYF
>TRBJ1-3|TRBV7-2|NA|once
TGTGCCAGCAGCCTAGGAGGACAAGGCCTCTCTGGAAACACCATATATTTT
CASSLGGQGLSGNTIYF
>TRBJ1-2|TRBV11-1|TRBD1|NA
TGTGCCAGCAGTACAGGGGGCCCCCTCTATGGCTACACCTTC
CASSTGGPLYGYTF
>TRBJ2-1|TRBV29-1|TRBD2|NA
TGCAGCGTTATATATCGGGAGGGCAGATTCTTC
CSVIYREGRFF
>TRBJ2-7|TRBV9|NA|once
TGTGCCAGCAGCGGGAGTAACGCGCGACCCTACGAGCAGTACTTC
CASSGSNARPYEQYF
>TRBJ1-4|TRBV5-6|TRBD1|NA
TGTGCCAGCAGCCTGACAGGGAAGTCGAGTGAAAAACTGTTTTTT
CASSLTGKSSEKLFF
>TRBJ2-7|TRBV7-9|TRBD2|NA
TGTGCCAGCAGCCGGACTAGATCGGGTCCCTACGAGCAGTACTTC
CASSRTRSGPYEQYF
>TRBJ1-1|TRBV9|TRBD1|NA
TGTGCCAGCAGCGGCCCGGGACAGAGAAACACTGAAGCTTTCTTT
CASSGPGQRNTEAFF
>TRBJ2-5|TRBV4-2|TRBD2|NA
TGTGCCAGCAGCCAAGAGTTAGCGGGGGGCCCCTTACAAGAGACCCAGTACTTC
CASSQELAGGPLQETQYF
>TRBJ2-7|TRBV28|TRBD2|NA
TGTGCCAGCAGACCTCTAGCGGGGGCCTACGAGCAGTACTTC
CASRPLAGAYEQYF
>TRBJ1-2|TRBV5-4|TRBD1|NA
TGTGCCAGCAGCCGGGACAGGGTCGATGGCTACACCTTC
CASSRDRVDGYTF
>TRBJ2-3|TRBV25-1|NA|NA
TGTGCCAGCAGTGAACGAGAATCCACAGATACGCAGTATTTT
CASSERESTDTQYF
>TRBJ2-1|TRBV19|TRBD1|NA
TGTGCCAGTAGTCCGGGACAGGGGTATGAGCAGTTCTTC
CASSPGQGYEQFF
>TRBJ1-1|TRBV21-1|NA|NA
TGTGCCAGCAGCTCCCGACAGGGGGCTAGGAACACTGAAGCTTTCTTT
CASSSRQGARNTEAFF
>TRBJ2-1|TRBV4-2|TRBD2|large
TGTGCCAGCAGCCCAACTAGCGGGAGGGGCGATGAGCAGTTCTTC
CASSPTSGRGDEQFF
>TRBJ2-7|TRBV11-2|NA|NA
TGTGCCAGCAGCTTAGGAGCCTACGAGCAGTACTTC
CASSLGAYEQYF
>TRBJ1-1|TRBV6-5|NA|once
TGTGCCAGCAGCCCGGCGGATCTGAACACTGAAGCTTTCTTT
CASSPADLNTEAFF
>TRBJ1-3|TRBV5-5|TRBD1|NA
TGTGCCAGCAGCATCCACGGGACAGGTACTGGAAACACCATATATTTT
CASSIHGTGTGNTIYF
>TRBJ2-7|TRBV28|TRBD1|NA
TGTGCCAGCAGTTTGCAAACAGGGGCCGGGTTCTACGAGCAGTACTTC
CASSLQTGAGFYEQYF
>TRBJ2-5|TRBV7-9|NA|once
TGTGCCAGCAGCTTGAGGGCAGTGGGTAAGGAGACCCAGTACTTC
CASSLRAVGKETQYF
>TRBJ2-1|TRBV7-7|TRBD2|NA
TGTGCTGGGCCCGGGAGGGCCTACAATGAGCAGTTCTTC
CAGPGRAYNEQFF
>TRBJ1-1|TRBV4-3|NA|NA
TGCGCCAGCAGCCAAGAGGCAGGGGAGAACACTGAAGCTTTCTTT
CASSQEAGENTEAFF
>TRBJ2-1|TRBV9|TRBD1|NA
TGTGCCAGCAGCTCCACAGGGGGCCCTCGGGATGAGCAGTTCTTC
CASSSTGGPRDEQFF
>TRBJ1-2|TRBV10-3|NA|NA
TGTGCCATCATGGTAGCCGGGGAAGCTAACTATGGCTACACCTTC
CAIMVAGEANYGYTF
>TRBJ2-3|TRBV28|NA|NA
TGTGCCAGCAGTCCAAGCGGGACAAGCACAGATACGCAGTATTTT
CASSPSGTSTDTQYF
>TRBJ2-1|TRBV10-3|NA|few
TGTGCCATCAGTACCGGGAATGAGCAGTTCTTC
CAISTGNEQFF
>TRBJ2-5|TRBV5-8|TRBD2|NA
TGTGCCAGCAGATGGGACTACCTCCAAGAGACCCAGTACTTC
CASRWDYLQETQYF
>TRBJ1-1|TRBV7-7|TRBD1|NA
TGTGCCAGCAGCCCAATCGAGGGGGCGAGGACTGAAGCTTTCTTT
CASSPIEGARTEAFF